Listed below are T cell receptor beta chains from one sample, sequenced in a study of blood T cell repertoires in COVID-19. Here immunoSEQ multiplex PCR was the method, and the copy in TCRdb shows in-frame clones only, minus some. The top ten hold approximately 1% of the sample, which has 350,000 or so clones, about nine tenths seen once. The sequenced material came from PBMCs or T cells enriched from blood (not recorded which). These receptors all come from a woman between 25 and 40 years old who had been exposed to COVID-19. Each CDR3 is given with its conserved first and last residue. Fields, in order: CDR3 protein, CDR3 DNA, J gene, V gene, D gene, clone size. A D gene is named only where the DNA matches it firmly. The size field is filled for only some rows; it gives once, few, many or a size class.

cdr3_aa: CASSSWTGGSSYNSPLHF; cdr3_nt: TGCGCCAGCAGCTCCTGGACAGGGGGCAGCTCCTATAATTCACCCCTCCACTTT; j_call: TRBJ1-6; v_call: TRBV5-1; d_call: TRBD1; clone_size: -
cdr3_aa: CASSEGTLTGYTF; cdr3_nt: TGCGCCAGCAGTGAGGGGACACTTACTGGCTACACCTTC; j_call: TRBJ1-2; v_call: TRBV10-1; d_call: -; clone_size: -
cdr3_aa: CASSLDPTGSSNQPQHF; cdr3_nt: TGCGCCAGCAGCCTAGACCCGACAGGGAGTAGCAATCAGCCCCAGCATTTT; j_call: TRBJ1-5; v_call: TRBV5-1; d_call: TRBD1; clone_size: -
cdr3_aa: CASSQDWGLAGGSGANVLTF; cdr3_nt: TGCGCCAGCAGCCAAGATTGGGGACTAGCGGGCGGCTCTGGGGCCAACGTCCTGACTTTC; j_call: TRBJ2-6; v_call: TRBV4-1; d_call: TRBD2; clone_size: -
cdr3_aa: CASSGGTESTGELFF; cdr3_nt: TGCGCCAGCAGTGGGGGGACAGAGTCTACCGGGGAGCTGTTTTTT; j_call: TRBJ2-2; v_call: TRBV10-1; d_call: TRBD1; clone_size: -
cdr3_aa: CANRPGTPSEKLFF; cdr3_nt: TGTGCCAACAGACCGGGAACACCAAGTGAAAAACTGTTTTTT; j_call: TRBJ1-4; v_call: TRBV27; d_call: -; clone_size: -
cdr3_aa: CASSSTTSQGGGTEAFF; cdr3_nt: TGTGCCAGCAGCTCCACCACCTCACAGGGTGGGGGCACTGAAGCTTTCTTT; j_call: TRBJ1-1; v_call: TRBV5-6; d_call: -; clone_size: few
cdr3_aa: CASSVLGSTDTQYF; cdr3_nt: TGTGCCAGCAGCGTGCTAGGAAGCACAGATACGCAGTATTTT; j_call: TRBJ2-3; v_call: TRBV2; d_call: -; clone_size: -
cdr3_aa: CASSHQEAGILASGVEGSYNEQFF; cdr3_nt: TGTGCCAGCTCTCACCAAGAGGCAGGGATTCTGGCTAGCGGAGTTGAGGGCTCCTACAATGAGCAGTTCTTC; j_call: TRBJ2-1; v_call: TRBV18; d_call: TRBD2; clone_size: -
cdr3_aa: CASSPAGTGVVEQYF; cdr3_nt: TGTGCCAGCAGCCCTGCCGGGACAGGGGTTGTCGAGCAGTACTTC; j_call: TRBJ2-7; v_call: TRBV3-1/TRBV3-2; d_call: TRBD1; clone_size: -
cdr3_aa: CATSDRTGGKQPQHF; cdr3_nt: TGTGCCACCAGTGACCGGACAGGGGGAAAACAGCCCCAGCATTTT; j_call: TRBJ1-5; v_call: TRBV24-1; d_call: TRBD1; clone_size: -
cdr3_aa: CASSTYREGSPLHF; cdr3_nt: TGTGCCAGCAGTACCTACAGGGAAGGTTCACCCCTCCACTTT; j_call: TRBJ1-6; v_call: TRBV2; d_call: -; clone_size: -
cdr3_aa: CASSPAVLAASTDTQYF; cdr3_nt: TGTGCCAGCAGCCCCGCTGTCCTAGCGGCTAGCACAGATACGCAGTATTTT; j_call: TRBJ2-3; v_call: TRBV3-1/TRBV3-2; d_call: TRBD2; clone_size: -
cdr3_aa: CAWSVRDTKNTEAFF; cdr3_nt: TGTGCCTGGAGTGTACGGGACACCAAAAACACTGAAGCTTTCTTT; j_call: TRBJ1-1; v_call: TRBV30; d_call: -; clone_size: once
cdr3_aa: CASSAPGGSQPQHF; cdr3_nt: TGTGCCAGCAGTGCCCCAGGGGGCAGTCAGCCCCAGCATTTT; j_call: TRBJ1-5; v_call: TRBV28; d_call: TRBD1; clone_size: -
cdr3_aa: CASRGRVIGEQFF; cdr3_nt: TGTGCCAGCAGGGGCAGGGTAATCGGTGAGCAGTTCTTC; j_call: TRBJ2-1; v_call: TRBV11-2; d_call: -; clone_size: -
cdr3_aa: CASSLTAYEQYF; cdr3_nt: TGTGCCAGCAGCTTGACAGCCTACGAGCAGTACTTC; j_call: TRBJ2-7; v_call: TRBV7-9; d_call: -; clone_size: -
cdr3_aa: CASSQGHNNSPLHF; cdr3_nt: TGTGCCAGCAGCCAAGGACATAATAATTCACCCCTCCACTTT; j_call: TRBJ1-6; v_call: TRBV3-1/TRBV3-2; d_call: -; clone_size: -
cdr3_aa: CASSPVGEAYNEQFF; cdr3_nt: TGTGCCAGCAGCCCAGTGGGGGAGGCCTACAATGAGCAGTTCTTC; j_call: TRBJ2-1; v_call: TRBV11-2; d_call: -; clone_size: -
cdr3_aa: CACKTSSSGNTIYF; cdr3_nt: TGTGCCTGCAAAACCTCCAGCTCTGGAAACACCATATATTTT; j_call: TRBJ1-3; v_call: TRBV30; d_call: -; clone_size: -
cdr3_aa: CASSLKTGENTGELFF; cdr3_nt: TGTGCCAGCAGCCTCAAGACAGGGGAAAACACCGGGGAGCTGTTTTTT; j_call: TRBJ2-2; v_call: TRBV9; d_call: TRBD1; clone_size: -
cdr3_aa: CASSPPTGLGSYEQYF; cdr3_nt: TGTGCCAGCTCACCACCGACAGGGCTAGGGTCCTACGAGCAGTACTTC; j_call: TRBJ2-7; v_call: TRBV18; d_call: TRBD1; clone_size: once
cdr3_aa: CASKVARGANYGYTF; cdr3_nt: TGTGCCAGTAAAGTGGCGCGGGGAGCTAACTATGGCTACACCTTC; j_call: TRBJ1-2; v_call: TRBV19; d_call: -; clone_size: -
cdr3_aa: CASSPGTGVNGYTF; cdr3_nt: TGTGCCAGCAGCCCAGGGACAGGGGTTAATGGCTACACCTTC; j_call: TRBJ1-2; v_call: TRBV11-3; d_call: TRBD1; clone_size: once
cdr3_aa: CASSLRGGEADTQYF; cdr3_nt: TGCGCCAGCAGCTTGCGAGGGGGGGAGGCAGATACGCAGTATTTT; j_call: TRBJ2-3; v_call: TRBV5-1; d_call: -; clone_size: -
cdr3_aa: CASSRRSNQPQHF; cdr3_nt: TGTGCCAGCAGCCGGAGGAGCAATCAGCCCCAGCATTTT; j_call: TRBJ1-5; v_call: TRBV6-5; d_call: -; clone_size: -
cdr3_aa: CATSRDSGQITMKQFF; cdr3_nt: TGTGCCACCAGCAGAGATTCAGGACAGATAACAATGAAGCAGTTCTTC; j_call: TRBJ2-1; v_call: TRBV15; d_call: -; clone_size: once
cdr3_aa: CASSQGLAGGADTQYF; cdr3_nt: TGTGCCAGCAGCCAAGGTTTAGCGGGAGGTGCAGATACGCAGTATTTT; j_call: TRBJ2-3; v_call: TRBV4-2; d_call: TRBD2; clone_size: once
cdr3_aa: CSGSLAGEAGELFF; cdr3_nt: TGCAGCGGGTCCCTAGCGGGAGAGGCTGGGGAGCTGTTTTTT; j_call: TRBJ2-2; v_call: TRBV29-1; d_call: TRBD2; clone_size: -
cdr3_aa: CSVEGRSGTGELFF; cdr3_nt: TGCAGCGTTGAGGGGCGGAGTGGCACCGGGGAGCTGTTTTTT; j_call: TRBJ2-2; v_call: TRBV29-1; d_call: -; clone_size: -
cdr3_aa: CASSIGLSGANVLTF; cdr3_nt: TGTGCCAGTAGTATAGGACTTTCTGGGGCCAACGTCCTGACTTTC; j_call: TRBJ2-6; v_call: TRBV19; d_call: -; clone_size: once
cdr3_aa: CASKFRFPSGANVLTF; cdr3_nt: TGTGCCAGCAAATTCCGGTTCCCCTCTGGGGCCAACGTCCTGACTTTC; j_call: TRBJ2-6; v_call: TRBV27; d_call: -; clone_size: -
cdr3_aa: CASSQGIRLDEKLFF; cdr3_nt: TGTGCCAGCAGCCAGGGAATACGACTTGACGAAAAACTGTTTTTT; j_call: TRBJ1-4; v_call: TRBV5-4; d_call: -; clone_size: few
cdr3_aa: CASSQPGQANYGYTF; cdr3_nt: TGCGCCAGCAGCCAACCCGGACAGGCTAACTATGGCTACACCTTC; j_call: TRBJ1-2; v_call: TRBV4-1; d_call: TRBD1; clone_size: -
cdr3_aa: CASSLDTVWQGIHNEQFF; cdr3_nt: TGTGCCAGCAGCTTAGATACAGTGTGGCAGGGCATCCACAATGAGCAGTTCTTC; j_call: TRBJ2-1; v_call: TRBV11-3; d_call: -; clone_size: -
cdr3_aa: CASRPPLRPDEKLFF; cdr3_nt: TGTGCCAGCAGACCCCCTCTGCGGCCGGATGAAAAACTGTTTTTT; j_call: TRBJ1-4; v_call: TRBV6-5; d_call: -; clone_size: -
cdr3_aa: CASRLQGQGGYTF; cdr3_nt: TGTGCCAGCAGACTACAGGGGCAGGGTGGCTACACCTTC; j_call: TRBJ1-2; v_call: TRBV28; d_call: TRBD1; clone_size: -
cdr3_aa: CASSLSTRTGDNYGYTF; cdr3_nt: TGTGCCAGCAGTTTATCGACCAGGACAGGGGACAACTATGGCTACACCTTC; j_call: TRBJ1-2; v_call: TRBV27; d_call: TRBD1; clone_size: -
cdr3_aa: CASSYKGSNTGELFF; cdr3_nt: TGTGCCAGCAGTTACAAGGGGTCGAACACCGGGGAGCTGTTTTTT; j_call: TRBJ2-2; v_call: TRBV6-5; d_call: -; clone_size: few
cdr3_aa: CASSLAPAGGTGTGELFF; cdr3_nt: TGTGCCAGCAGCTTAGCCCCGGCTGGGGGGACGGGCACCGGGGAGCTGTTTTTT; j_call: TRBJ2-2; v_call: TRBV7-6; d_call: -; clone_size: -
cdr3_aa: CASSPLGRGAYEQYF; cdr3_nt: TGTGCCAGCAGTCCTCTGGGCAGGGGGGCCTACGAGCAGTACTTC; j_call: TRBJ2-7; v_call: TRBV27; d_call: -; clone_size: -
cdr3_aa: CASSQESQDRRSYEQYF; cdr3_nt: TGTGCCAGCAGCCAAGAGAGTCAGGACAGAAGGAGCTACGAGCAGTACTTC; j_call: TRBJ2-7; v_call: TRBV3-1/TRBV3-2; d_call: -; clone_size: few
cdr3_aa: CASSPGLGRETQYF; cdr3_nt: TGTGCCAGCTCCCCGGGACTTGGGCGGGAGACCCAGTACTTC; j_call: TRBJ2-5; v_call: TRBV6-5; d_call: -; clone_size: -
cdr3_aa: CAIGPEGGREKLFF; cdr3_nt: TGTGCCATCGGCCCTGAGGGGGGGCGGGAAAAACTGTTTTTT; j_call: TRBJ1-4; v_call: TRBV10-3; d_call: -; clone_size: once
cdr3_aa: CATGAGRNEKLFF; cdr3_nt: TGTGCCACGGGCGCGGGGCGGAATGAAAAACTGTTTTTT; j_call: TRBJ1-4; v_call: TRBV28; d_call: -; clone_size: -
cdr3_aa: CASSESDRMNTEAFF; cdr3_nt: TGCGCCAGCAGTGAGTCCGACAGAATGAACACTGAAGCTTTCTTT; j_call: TRBJ1-1; v_call: TRBV10-1; d_call: -; clone_size: -
cdr3_aa: CASSVLPRQVANSPLHF; cdr3_nt: TGTGCCAGCAGCGTCTTGCCTCGACAGGTTGCGAATTCACCCCTCCACTTT; j_call: TRBJ1-6; v_call: TRBV9; d_call: -; clone_size: -
cdr3_aa: CASSLAQGDTGETQYF; cdr3_nt: TGCGCCAGCAGCTTGGCCCAAGGCGATACAGGAGAGACCCAGTACTTC; j_call: TRBJ2-5; v_call: TRBV5-1; d_call: -; clone_size: -
cdr3_aa: CSVEDLYDTEAFF; cdr3_nt: TGCAGCGTTGAAGATCTTTATGACACTGAAGCTTTCTTT; j_call: TRBJ1-1; v_call: TRBV29-1; d_call: -; clone_size: -
cdr3_aa: CSASSLGPGQGVLGNQPQHF; cdr3_nt: TGCAGTGCTAGTTCCCTGGGACCGGGACAGGGTGTTTTAGGCAATCAGCCCCAGCATTTT; j_call: TRBJ1-5; v_call: TRBV20-1; d_call: TRBD1; clone_size: -
cdr3_aa: CASSLAGGRSDTQYF; cdr3_nt: TGCGCCAGCAGCTTAGCGGGAGGCCGTTCAGATACGCAGTATTTT; j_call: TRBJ2-3; v_call: TRBV5-1; d_call: TRBD2; clone_size: -
cdr3_aa: CASSPRGAGGLPASEQYF; cdr3_nt: TGTGCCAGCAGCCCCCGAGGAGCGGGAGGCCTGCCGGCCAGCGAGCAGTACTTC; j_call: TRBJ2-7; v_call: TRBV9; d_call: TRBD2; clone_size: -
cdr3_aa: CASSLAASGRAEQYF; cdr3_nt: TGCGCCAGCAGCTTGGCGGCTAGCGGGAGGGCCGAGCAGTACTTC; j_call: TRBJ2-7; v_call: TRBV5-1; d_call: TRBD2; clone_size: -
cdr3_aa: CSVGTGGDYGYTF; cdr3_nt: TGCAGCGTTGGGACAGGGGGCGACTATGGCTACACCTTC; j_call: TRBJ1-2; v_call: TRBV29-1; d_call: TRBD1; clone_size: -